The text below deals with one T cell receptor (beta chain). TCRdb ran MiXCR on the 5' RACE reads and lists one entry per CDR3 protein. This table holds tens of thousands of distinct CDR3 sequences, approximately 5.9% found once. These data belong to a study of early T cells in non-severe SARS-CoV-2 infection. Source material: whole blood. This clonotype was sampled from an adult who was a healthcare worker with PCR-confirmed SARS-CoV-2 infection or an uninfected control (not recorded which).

CDR3 amino acids: CSALTQGARGYTF. CDR3 nucleotides: TGCAGTGCCCTCACACAGGGGGCGCGGGGCTACACCTTC. This chain uses TRBV20-1 with TRBJ1-2, with 9 bases aligning to TRBD1. The CDR3 totals 13 residues. Germline CDR1 is DFQATT and CDR2 is SNEGSKA (reference sequence). With V trimmed by 6 bases and J by 8 bases, 10 bases remained unmatched.